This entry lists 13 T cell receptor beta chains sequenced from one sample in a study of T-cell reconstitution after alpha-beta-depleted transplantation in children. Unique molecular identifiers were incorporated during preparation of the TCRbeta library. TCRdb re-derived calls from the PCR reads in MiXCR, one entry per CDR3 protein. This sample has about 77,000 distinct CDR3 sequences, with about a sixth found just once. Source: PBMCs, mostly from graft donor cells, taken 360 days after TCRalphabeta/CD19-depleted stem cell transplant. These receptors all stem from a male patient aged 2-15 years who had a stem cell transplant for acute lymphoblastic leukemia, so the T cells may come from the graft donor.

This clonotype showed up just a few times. The CDR3 nucleotides are TGTGCCAGCAGCAGGCACGGCATGAACACTGAAGCTTTCTTT. Translating gives CASSRHGMNTEAFF. This rearrangement joins TRBV7-2 to TRBJ1-1; D gene uncertain. The V gene lost 5 bases and the J gene lost 0 bases, with 10 bases spanning the gap. CDR1 is SGHTA and CDR2 is FQGNSA in the germline V gene. The CDR3 sequence is 14 residues long.

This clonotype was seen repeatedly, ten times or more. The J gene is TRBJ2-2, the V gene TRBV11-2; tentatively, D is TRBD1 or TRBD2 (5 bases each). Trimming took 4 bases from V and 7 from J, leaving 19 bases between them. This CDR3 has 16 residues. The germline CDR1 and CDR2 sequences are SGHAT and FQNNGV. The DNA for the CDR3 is TGTGCCAGCAGCTCGCCGGGACCCAACCTTGTCGGGGAGCTGTTTTTT. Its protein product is CASSSPGPNLVGELFF. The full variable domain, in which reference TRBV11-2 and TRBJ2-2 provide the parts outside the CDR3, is EAGVAQSPRYKIIEKRQSVAFWCNPISGHATLYWYQQILGQGPKLLIQFQNNGVVDDSQLPKDRFSAERLKGVDSTLKIQPAKLEDSAVYLCASSSPGPNLVGELFFGEGSRLTVL.

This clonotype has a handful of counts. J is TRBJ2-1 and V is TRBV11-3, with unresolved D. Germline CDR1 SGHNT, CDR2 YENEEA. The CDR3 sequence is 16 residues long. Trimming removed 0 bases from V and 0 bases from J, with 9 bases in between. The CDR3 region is CASSLDIVSSYNEQFF. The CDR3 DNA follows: TGTGCCAGCAGCTTAGATATCGTCAGCTCCTACAATGAGCAGTTCTTC.

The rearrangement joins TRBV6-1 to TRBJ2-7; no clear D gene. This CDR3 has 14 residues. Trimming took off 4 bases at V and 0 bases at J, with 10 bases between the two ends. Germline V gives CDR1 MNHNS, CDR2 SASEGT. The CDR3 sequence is CASSVVSISYEQYF. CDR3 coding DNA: TGTGCCAGCAGTGTAGTCAGCATCTCCTACGAGCAGTACTTC.

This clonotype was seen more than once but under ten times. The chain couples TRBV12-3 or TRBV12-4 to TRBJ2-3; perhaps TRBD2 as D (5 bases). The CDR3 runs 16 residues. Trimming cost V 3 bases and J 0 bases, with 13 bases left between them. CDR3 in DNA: TGTGCCAGCAGTTTTATAGCCGGGGTGAGCACAGATACGCAGTATTTT. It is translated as CASSFIAGVSTDTQYF.

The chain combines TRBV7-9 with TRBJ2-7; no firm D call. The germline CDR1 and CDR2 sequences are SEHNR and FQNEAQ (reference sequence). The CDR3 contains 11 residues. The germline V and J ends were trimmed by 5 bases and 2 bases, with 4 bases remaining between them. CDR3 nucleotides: TGTGCCAGCAGCAAGACCTACGAGCAGTACTTC. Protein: CASSKTYEQYF.

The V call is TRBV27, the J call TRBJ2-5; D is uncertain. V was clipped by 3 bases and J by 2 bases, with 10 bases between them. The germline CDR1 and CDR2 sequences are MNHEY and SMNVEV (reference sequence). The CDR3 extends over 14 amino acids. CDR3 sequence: CASSFAGRQETQYF. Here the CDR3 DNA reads TGTGCCAGCAGTTTTGCCGGACGGCAAGAGACCCAGTACTTC.

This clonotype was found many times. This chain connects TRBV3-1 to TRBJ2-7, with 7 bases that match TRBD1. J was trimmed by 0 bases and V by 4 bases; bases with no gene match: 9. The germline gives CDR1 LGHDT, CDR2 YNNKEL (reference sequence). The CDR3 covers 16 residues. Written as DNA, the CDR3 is TGTGCCAGCAGCCCGCTTGGACAGGCGAACTCCTACGAGCAGTACTTC. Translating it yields CASSPLGQANSYEQYF.

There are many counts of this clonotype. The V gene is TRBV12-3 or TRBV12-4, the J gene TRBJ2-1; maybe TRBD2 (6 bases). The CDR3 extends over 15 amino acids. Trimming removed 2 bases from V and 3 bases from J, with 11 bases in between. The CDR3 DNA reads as TGTGCCAGCAGTTTAAGGCTAGCGCGCTACAATGAGCAGTTCTTC. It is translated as CASSLRLARYNEQFF.

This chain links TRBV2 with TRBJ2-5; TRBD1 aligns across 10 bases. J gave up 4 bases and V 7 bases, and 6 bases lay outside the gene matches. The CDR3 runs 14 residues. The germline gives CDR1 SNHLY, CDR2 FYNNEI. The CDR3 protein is CASMGQGFGETQYF. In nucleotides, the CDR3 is TGTGCCAGCATGGGACAGGGGTTCGGAGAGACCCAGTACTTC.

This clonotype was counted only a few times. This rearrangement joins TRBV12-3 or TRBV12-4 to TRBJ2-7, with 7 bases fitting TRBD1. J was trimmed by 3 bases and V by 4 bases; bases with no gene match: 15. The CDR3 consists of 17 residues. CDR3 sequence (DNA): TGTGCCAGCAGTTGGGCTATCCTCGAGGGGGCAGGCTACGAGCAGTACTTC. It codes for CASSWAILEGAGYEQYF.

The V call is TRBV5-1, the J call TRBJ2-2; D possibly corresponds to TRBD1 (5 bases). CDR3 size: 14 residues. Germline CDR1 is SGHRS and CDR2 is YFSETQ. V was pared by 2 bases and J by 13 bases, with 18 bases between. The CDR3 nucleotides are TGCGCCAGCAGCTTAACCCCGGACAACGGCGCGCTGTTTTTT. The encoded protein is CASSLTPDNGALFF.

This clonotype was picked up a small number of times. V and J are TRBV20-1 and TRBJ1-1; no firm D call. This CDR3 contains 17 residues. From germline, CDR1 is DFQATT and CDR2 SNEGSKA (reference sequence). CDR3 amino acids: CSPRGPAGGGMNTEAFF. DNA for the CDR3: TGCAGCCCACGTGGCCCCGCGGGAGGAGGGATGAACACTGAAGCTTTCTTT.